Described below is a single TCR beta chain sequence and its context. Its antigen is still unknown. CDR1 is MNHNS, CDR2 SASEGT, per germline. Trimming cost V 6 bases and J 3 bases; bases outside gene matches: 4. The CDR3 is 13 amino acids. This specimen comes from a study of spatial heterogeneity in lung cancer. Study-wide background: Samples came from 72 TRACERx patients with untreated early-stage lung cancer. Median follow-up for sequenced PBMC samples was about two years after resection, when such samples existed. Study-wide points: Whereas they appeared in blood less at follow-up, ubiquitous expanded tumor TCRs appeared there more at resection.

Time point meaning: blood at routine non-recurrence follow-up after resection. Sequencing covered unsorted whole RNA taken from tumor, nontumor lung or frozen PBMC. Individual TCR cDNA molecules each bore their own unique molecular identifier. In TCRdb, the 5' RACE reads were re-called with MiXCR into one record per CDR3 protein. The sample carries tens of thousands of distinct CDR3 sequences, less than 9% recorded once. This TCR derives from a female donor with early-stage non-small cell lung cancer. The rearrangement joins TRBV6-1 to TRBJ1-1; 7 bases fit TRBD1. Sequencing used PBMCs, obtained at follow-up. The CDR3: CASRGTAYTEAFF. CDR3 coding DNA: TGTGCCAGCAGGGGGACAGCCTACACTGAAGCTTTCTTT.